This T cell receptor beta chain was documented in a study of blood T cell repertoires in COVID-19. Study details: Samples taken during acute and convalescent COVID-19 were collected in the United States, Italy and Spain.

From germline, CDR1 is LNHDA and CDR2 SQIVND (reference sequence). The length of the CDR3 is 16 residues. Unmatched junction bases numbered 4, after V lost 1 base and J lost 3 bases. In the authors' workflow: It was from reference gene primer amplification that nucleated cell counts were estimated. Libraries were prepared by immunoSEQ multiplex PCR; TCRdb keeps only in-frame clonotypes and omits some of them. For V, J and clone size, that table is used; D and trimming come from the DNA. The sample includes 70,000 or so clones, 90% of them seen just once. Sequencing used peripheral blood. The chain links TRBV19 to TRBJ2-2, with 8 bases identical to TRBD2. This receptor was obtained from a man aged 50-59 years with acute or convalescent COVID-19. CDR3: CASSIVPGGDTGELFF. In DNA, the CDR3 is TGTGCCAGTAGTATAGTTCCGGGAGGGGACACCGGGGAGCTGTTTTTT.